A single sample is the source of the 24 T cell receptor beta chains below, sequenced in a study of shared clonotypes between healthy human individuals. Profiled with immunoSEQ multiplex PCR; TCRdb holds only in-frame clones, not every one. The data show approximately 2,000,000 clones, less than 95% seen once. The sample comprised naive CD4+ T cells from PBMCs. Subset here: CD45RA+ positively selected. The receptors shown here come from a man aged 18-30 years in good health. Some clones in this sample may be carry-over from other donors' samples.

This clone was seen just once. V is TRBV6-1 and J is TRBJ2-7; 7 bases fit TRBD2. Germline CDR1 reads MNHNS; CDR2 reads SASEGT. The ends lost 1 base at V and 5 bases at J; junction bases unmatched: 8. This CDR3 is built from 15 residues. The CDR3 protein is CASSEVGGRSHEQYF. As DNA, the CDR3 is TGTGCCAGCAGTGAAGTGGGGGGGAGGAGCCACGAGCAGTACTTC.

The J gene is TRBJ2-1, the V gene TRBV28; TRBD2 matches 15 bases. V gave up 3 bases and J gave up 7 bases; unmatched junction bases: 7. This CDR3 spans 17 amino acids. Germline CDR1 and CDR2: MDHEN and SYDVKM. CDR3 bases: TGTGCCAGCAGTTTCCCCCGGACTAGCGGGAGGGGTAATGAGCAGTTCTTC. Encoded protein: CASSFPRTSGRGNEQFF.

CDR3 loop: CASSAGQGTSGNTIYF. Here the CDR3 DNA reads TGTGCCAGCAGCGCTGGGCAGGGTACATCTGGAAACACCATATATTTT. This chain connects TRBV9 to TRBJ1-3, with D perhaps TRBD1 (5 bases). Trimming cost V 3 bases and J 1 base, with 14 bases left between them. CDR1 and CDR2 (germline): SGDLS, YYNGEE. CDR3 size: 16 residues.

CDR3 protein: CASSLGGRGRGGELFF. For the CDR3, the DNA is TGTGCCAGCAGCTTAGGGGGCAGGGGGCGCGGCGGGGAGCTGTTTTTT. The chain recombines TRBV7-2 with TRBJ2-2, with 8 bases matching TRBD1. The CDR3 is 16 amino acids. Germline V gene sequence: CDR1 SGHTA, CDR2 FQGNSA. V dropped 1 base and J dropped 7; count of bases not matched to a gene: 8.

As DNA, the CDR3 is TGTGCCAGCAGCTTCCAGCGGGAAGGAGGTAATGAGCAGTTCTTC. Translation gives CASSFQREGGNEQFF. The gene calls are TRBV7-6 and TRBJ2-1; 7 positions match TRBD2. Per germline, CDR1 SGHVS and CDR2 FNYEAQ. The J segment lost 7 bases and the V segment lost 3 bases, leaving 9 bases of the junction unmatched. This CDR3 is 15 amino acids long. Variable domain in full (rest from reference TRBV7-6 and TRBJ2-1): GAGVSQSPRYKVTKRGQDVALRCDPISGHVSLYWYRQALGQGPEFLTYFNYEAQQDKSGLPNDRFSAERPEGSISTLTIQRTEQRDSAMYRCASSFQREGGNEQFFGPGTRLTVL.

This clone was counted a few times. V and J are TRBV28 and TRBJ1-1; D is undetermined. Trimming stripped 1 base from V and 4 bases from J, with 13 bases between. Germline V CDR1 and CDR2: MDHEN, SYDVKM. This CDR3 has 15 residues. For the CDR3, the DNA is TGTGCCAGCAGTTTATTATCCACTCCTTCCACTGAAGCTTTCTTT. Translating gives CASSLLSTPSTEAFF.

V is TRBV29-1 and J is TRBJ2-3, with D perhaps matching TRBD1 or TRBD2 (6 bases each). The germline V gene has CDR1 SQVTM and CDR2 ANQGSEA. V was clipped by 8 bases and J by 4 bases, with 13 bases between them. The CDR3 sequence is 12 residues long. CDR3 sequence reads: CSLLEGADTQYF. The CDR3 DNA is TGCAGCCTCTTGGAGGGGGCAGATACGCAGTATTTT.

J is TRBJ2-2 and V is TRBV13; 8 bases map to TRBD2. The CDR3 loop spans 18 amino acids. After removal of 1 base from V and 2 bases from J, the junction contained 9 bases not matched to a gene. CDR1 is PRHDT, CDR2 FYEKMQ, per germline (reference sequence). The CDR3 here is CASSLALRLAINTGELFF. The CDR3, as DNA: TGTGCCAGCAGCTTAGCCCTTAGACTAGCGATAAACACCGGGGAGCTGTTTTTT.

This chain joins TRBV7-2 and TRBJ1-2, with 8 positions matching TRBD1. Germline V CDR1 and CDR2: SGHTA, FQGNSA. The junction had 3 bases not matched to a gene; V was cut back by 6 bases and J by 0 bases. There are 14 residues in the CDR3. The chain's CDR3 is CASRLQGANYGYTF. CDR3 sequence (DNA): TGTGCCAGCAGGCTACAGGGGGCTAACTATGGCTACACCTTC. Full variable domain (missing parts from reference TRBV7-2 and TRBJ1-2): GAGVSQSPSNKVTEKGKDVELRCDPISGHTALYWYRQSLGQGLEFLIYFQGNSAPDKSGLPSDRFSAERTGGSVSTLTIQRTQQEDSAVYLCASRLQGANYGYTFGSGTRLTVV.

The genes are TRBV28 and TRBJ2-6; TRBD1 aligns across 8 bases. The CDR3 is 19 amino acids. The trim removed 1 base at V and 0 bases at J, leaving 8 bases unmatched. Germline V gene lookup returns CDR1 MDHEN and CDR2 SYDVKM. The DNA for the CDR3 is TGTGCCAGCAGTTTATTCGGACAGGGAAGTAGCTCTGGGGCCAACGTCCTGACTTTC. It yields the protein CASSLFGQGSSSGANVLTF.

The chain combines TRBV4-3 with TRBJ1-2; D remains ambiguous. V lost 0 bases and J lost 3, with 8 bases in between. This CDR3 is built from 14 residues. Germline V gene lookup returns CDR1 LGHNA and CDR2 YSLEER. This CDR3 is CASSQDGSYYGYTF. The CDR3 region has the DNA TGCGCCAGCAGCCAAGATGGGTCGTACTATGGCTACACCTTC.

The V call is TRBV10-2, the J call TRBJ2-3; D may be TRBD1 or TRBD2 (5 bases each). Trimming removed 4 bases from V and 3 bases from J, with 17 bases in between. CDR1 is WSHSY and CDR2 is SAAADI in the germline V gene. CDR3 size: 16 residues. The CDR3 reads CASSVEAGSMTDTQYF. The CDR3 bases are TGCGCCAGCAGTGTGGAGGCAGGGAGTATGACAGATACGCAGTATTTT.

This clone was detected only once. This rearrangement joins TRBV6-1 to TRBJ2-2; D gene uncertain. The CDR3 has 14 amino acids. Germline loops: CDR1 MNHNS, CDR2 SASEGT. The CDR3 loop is CFQAAPPNTGELFF. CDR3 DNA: TGTTTCCAGGCGGCCCCTCCTAACACCGGGGAGCTGTTTTTT.

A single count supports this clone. The CDR3 DNA reads TGTGCCACCGAGCTGGGGGCTGAAGCTTTCTTT. This encodes CATELGAEAFF. The V call is TRBV7-9, the J call TRBJ1-1; weak D call: TRBD1 (5 bases). Per germline, CDR1 SEHNR and CDR2 FQNEAQ (reference sequence). V lost 10 bases to trimming and J lost 6 bases, with 12 bases between them. The CDR3 spans 11 residues.

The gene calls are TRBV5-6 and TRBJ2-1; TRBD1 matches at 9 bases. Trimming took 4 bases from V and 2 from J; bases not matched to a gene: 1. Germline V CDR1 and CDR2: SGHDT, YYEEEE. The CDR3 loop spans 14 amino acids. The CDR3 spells CASSTGGPYNEQFF. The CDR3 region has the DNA TGTGCCAGCAGCACAGGGGGCCCCTACAATGAGCAGTTCTTC.

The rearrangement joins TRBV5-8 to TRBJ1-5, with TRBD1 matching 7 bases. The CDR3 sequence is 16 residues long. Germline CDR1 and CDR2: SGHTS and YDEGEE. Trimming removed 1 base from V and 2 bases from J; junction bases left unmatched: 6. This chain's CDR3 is CASSLTTGDGNQPQHF. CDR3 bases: TGTGCCAGCAGCTTGACCACAGGGGATGGCAATCAGCCCCAGCATTTT.

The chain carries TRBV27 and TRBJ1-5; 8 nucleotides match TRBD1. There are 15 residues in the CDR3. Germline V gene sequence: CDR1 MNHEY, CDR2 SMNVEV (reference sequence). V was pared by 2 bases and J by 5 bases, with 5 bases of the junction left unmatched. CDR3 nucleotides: TGTGCCAGCAGTTTAATCAGGGGGCGCGATCAGCCCCAGCATTTT. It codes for CASSLIRGRDQPQHF.

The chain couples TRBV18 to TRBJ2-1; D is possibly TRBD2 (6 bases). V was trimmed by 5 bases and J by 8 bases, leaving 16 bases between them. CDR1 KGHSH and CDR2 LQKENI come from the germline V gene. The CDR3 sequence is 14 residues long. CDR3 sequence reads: CASSSSLVADEQFF. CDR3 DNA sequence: TGTGCCAGCTCATCCTCTCTCGTAGCGGATGAGCAGTTCTTC.

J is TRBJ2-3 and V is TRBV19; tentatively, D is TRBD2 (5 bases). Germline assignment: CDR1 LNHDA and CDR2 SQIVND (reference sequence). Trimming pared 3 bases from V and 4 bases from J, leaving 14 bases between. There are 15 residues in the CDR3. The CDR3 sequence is CASSIGVASPDTQYF. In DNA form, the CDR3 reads TGTGCCAGTAGTATCGGTGTGGCTAGCCCAGATACGCAGTATTTT.

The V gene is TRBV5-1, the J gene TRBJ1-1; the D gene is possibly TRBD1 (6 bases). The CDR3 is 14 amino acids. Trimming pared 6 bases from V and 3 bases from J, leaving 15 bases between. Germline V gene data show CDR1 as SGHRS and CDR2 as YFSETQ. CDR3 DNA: TGCGCCAGCACCCGGGGGGACACCTACACTGAAGCTTTCTTT. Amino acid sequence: CASTRGDTYTEAFF.

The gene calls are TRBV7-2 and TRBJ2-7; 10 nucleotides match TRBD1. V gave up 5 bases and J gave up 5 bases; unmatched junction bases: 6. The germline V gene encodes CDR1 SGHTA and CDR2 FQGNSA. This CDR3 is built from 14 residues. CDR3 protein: CASSPRGTGDEQYF. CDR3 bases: TGTGCCAGCAGCCCCCGGGGGACAGGGGACGAGCAGTACTTC.

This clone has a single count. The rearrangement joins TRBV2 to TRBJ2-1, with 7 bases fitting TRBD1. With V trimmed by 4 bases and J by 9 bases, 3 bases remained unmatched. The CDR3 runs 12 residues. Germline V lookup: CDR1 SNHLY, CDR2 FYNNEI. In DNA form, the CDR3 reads TGTGCCAGCAGTGGGGCAGGGGGTGAGCAGTTCTTC. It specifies CASSGAGGEQFF.

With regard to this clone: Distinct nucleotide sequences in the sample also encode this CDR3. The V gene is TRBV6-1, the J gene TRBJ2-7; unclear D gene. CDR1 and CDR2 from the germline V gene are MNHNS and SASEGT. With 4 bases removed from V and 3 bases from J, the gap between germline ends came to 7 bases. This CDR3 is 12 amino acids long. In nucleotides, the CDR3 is TGTGCCAGCAGTGTAGGGTACTACGAGCAGTACTTC. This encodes CASSVGYYEQYF.

The CDR3 sequence: CASSPGSDEQYF. The CDR3 region has the DNA TGTGCCAGCAGCCCAGGGTCCGACGAGCAGTACTTC. The chain carries TRBV11-3 and TRBJ2-5; a weak D match, TRBD1 (5 bases). With the DNA end fitting TRBJ2-7 better, the J assignment may be wrong. The length of the CDR3 is 12 residues. Germline CDR1 SGHNT, CDR2 YENEEA.